This T cell receptor (beta chain) was found in a study of T-cell reconstitution after alpha-beta-depleted transplantation in children. This CDR3 is built from 13 residues. CDR1 MDHEN and CDR2 SYDVKM come from the germline V gene. Trimming took 7 bases from V and 6 from J, leaving 13 bases between them. The TCRbeta library incorporated unique molecular identifiers. TCRdb ran MiXCR on the PCR reads and lists one entry per CDR3 protein. The sample has roughly 500,000 distinct CDR3 sequences; less than 35% are singletons. V and J are TRBV28 and TRBJ1-5; tentative D call: TRBD1 (6 bases). The origin of this receptor is a human donor who donated a stem cell graft to a child with aplastic anemia. The material sequenced was PBMCs from the stem cell graft donor, taken from the stem cell graft. CDR3 residues: CASKVTGSQPQHF. Here the CDR3 DNA reads TGTGCCAGCAAGGTAACAGGGAGTCAGCCCCAGCATTTT.